Listed here are 25 T cell receptor beta chains from one sample, sequenced in a study of human T cells and chemical hapten exposure. Time point in this sample: patch test 1, 2 weeks after DPC sensitization. The treatment is: therapeutic diphenylcyclopropenone sensitization with weekly scalp DPC. TCRdb fed the RACE reads into MiXCR, producing one record per CDR3 protein. Of around 160,000 distinct CDR3 sequences listed, about 14% are singletons. This sample comprised whole blood, obtained in connection with sensitization to the hapten diphenylcyclopropenone (DPC). These TCRs come from a woman in her thirties with alopecia areata. Some clones in this sample may be carry-over from other donors' samples.

This clonotype was observed a handful of times. This sequence joins TRBV20-1 and TRBJ1-5; 7 nucleotides match TRBD1. CDR3 length: 14 amino acids. Germline CDR1 reads DFQATT; CDR2 reads SNEGSKA (reference sequence). Trimming at V came to 4 bases and at J to 5 bases, leaving 8 bases not matched to a gene. The CDR3 sequence is CSATYRGPYQPQHF. In DNA, the CDR3 is TGCAGTGCTACCTACAGGGGTCCTTATCAGCCCCAGCATTTT.

CDR3 coding DNA: TGTGCCAGCAGCCGGACAGGGGATGAAAAACTGTTTTTT. Protein product: CASSRTGDEKLFF. The J gene is TRBJ1-4, the V gene TRBV3-1, with 9 bases matching TRBD1. Unmatched junction bases numbered 0, after V lost 4 bases and J lost 6 bases. This CDR3 comprises 13 residues. Germline-derived CDR1 and CDR2 are LGHDT and YNNKEL (reference sequence).

This chain connects TRBV12-3 or TRBV12-4 to TRBJ2-3; 7 nucleotides agree with TRBD1. V was pared by 8 bases and J by 6 bases, with 14 bases of the junction left unmatched. The CDR3 runs to 15 residues. The CDR3 coding sequence is TGTGCCAGCTCCGTATCGACAGGGATCGGGGATACGCAGTATTTT. The encoded protein is CASSVSTGIGDTQYF.

V usage is TRBV12-3 or TRBV12-4 and J usage is TRBJ1-2, with D possibly matching TRBD1 (5 bases). This CDR3 contains 13 residues. Trimming pared 6 bases from V and 3 bases from J, leaving 11 bases between. DNA for the CDR3: TGTGCCAGCAGCCGGACAATTGACTATGGCTACACCTTC. It encodes CASSRTIDYGYTF.

The sample holds many counts of this clonotype. CDR3 loop: CASRPGDRSSYNSPLHF. The CDR3 region has the DNA TGTGCCAGCAGACCCGGTGACAGGAGCTCCTATAATTCACCCCTCCACTTT. The genes are TRBV12-3 or TRBV12-4 and TRBJ1-6, with D possibly matching TRBD1 (6 bases). The germline V and J ends were trimmed by 6 bases and 0 bases, with 15 bases remaining between them. The CDR3 spans 17 residues.

There are a few counts of this clonotype. J is TRBJ1-2 and V is TRBV5-8; TRBD1 matches at 7 bases. CDR1 is SGHTS, CDR2 YDEGEE, per germline. CDR3 length: 14 residues. J was trimmed by 4 bases and V by 3 bases; bases with no gene match: 6. The CDR3 coding sequence is TGTGCCAGCAGCTATAGACAGGGTGCCTATGGCTACACCTTC. It specifies CASSYRQGAYGYTF.

This clonotype was seen a few times. The CDR3 nucleotides read TGTGCCAGCAGCCCGACCGGGACCGAGACCCAGTACTTC. Amino acids: CASSPTGTETQYF. This chain links TRBV7-6 with TRBJ2-5; TRBD1 or TRBD2 may be the D gene (5 bases each). Germline-derived CDR1 and CDR2 are SGHVS and FNYEAQ. Trimming cost V 5 bases and J 5 bases, with 12 bases left between them. This CDR3 region has 13 residues.

This clonotype was observed a few times. The chain couples TRBV7-6 to TRBJ2-3; weak D call: TRBD2 (6 bases). The CDR3 runs to 13 residues. Trimming removed 6 bases from V and 5 bases from J, with 12 bases in between. Germline CDR1 reads SGHVS; CDR2 reads FNYEAQ. The CDR3 nucleotides read TGTGCCAGCAGTGCGGGATCCAAAGATACGCAGTATTTT. Translating it yields CASSAGSKDTQYF.

This clonotype has only a few counts. This chain joins TRBV28 and TRBJ2-1; 9 nucleotides line up with TRBD1. Trimming removed 6 bases from V and 5 bases from J; junction bases left unmatched: 8. Germline V gives CDR1 MDHEN, CDR2 SYDVKM. The CDR3 totals 15 residues. The CDR3 here is CASRGTGTGHNEQFF. The DNA for the CDR3 is TGTGCCAGCAGGGGGACCGGGACAGGGCACAATGAGCAGTTCTTC. Variable domain in full (rest from reference TRBV28 and TRBJ2-1): DVKVTQSSRYLVKRTGEKVFLECVQDMDHENMFWYRQDPGLGLRLIYFSYDVKMKEKGDIPEGYSVSREKKERFSLILESASTNQTSMYLCASRGTGTGHNEQFFGPGTRLTVL.

This clonotype has a count of ten or more. The chain recombines TRBV4-1 with TRBJ1-1; possible D gene TRBD1, 5 bases. CDR3 length: 14 amino acids. V lost 2 bases, J lost 7 bases, and 14 bases lay in between. CDR1 MGHRA and CDR2 YSYEKL come from the germline V gene. The chain's CDR3 is CASSQPAGGDEAFF. The DNA for the CDR3 is TGCGCCAGCAGCCAACCGGCCGGGGGAGATGAAGCTTTCTTT.

This clonotype was detected a few times. The rearrangement joins TRBV27 to TRBJ1-1, with 8 bases fitting TRBD1. In germline, CDR1 is MNHEY, CDR2 SMNVEV (reference sequence). With V trimmed by 8 bases and J by 0 bases, 14 bases remained unmatched. CDR3 length: 17 residues. The CDR3 coding sequence is TGTGCCAGCGCCAGGGGGCTAGGACCACCTCTGAACACTGAAGCTTTCTTT. It yields the protein CASARGLGPPLNTEAFF.

This clonotype occurred many times. The J gene is TRBJ2-1, the V gene TRBV29-1; D uncertain. Trimming removed 4 bases at V and 4 bases at J, with 11 bases between. The CDR3 sequence is 13 residues long. In germline, CDR1 is SQVTM, CDR2 ANQGSEA. CDR3 bases: TGCAGCGTTGTTGTTTCGGCGTACAATGAGCAGTTCTTC. Translation gives CSVVVSAYNEQFF.

This clonotype showed up many times. This chain connects TRBV29-1 to TRBJ2-3; TRBD1 agrees at 8 bases. The germline V gene has CDR1 SQVTM and CDR2 ANQGSEA. Trimming cost V 7 bases and J 0 bases; bases outside gene matches: 3. CDR3 length: 13 residues. CDR3 nucleotides: TGCAGCGCGGGACAGGCTAGCACAGATACGCAGTATTTT. It yields the protein CSAGQASTDTQYF.

Many counts were recorded for this clonotype. The chain couples TRBV14 to TRBJ1-1; no firm D call. CDR3 length: 12 amino acids. V was pared by 2 bases and J by 3 bases, with 4 bases between. Per germline, CDR1 SGHDN and CDR2 FVKESK. CDR3 in DNA: TGTGCCAGCAGCCAATGGTACACTGAAGCTTTCTTT. This translates into CASSQWYTEAFF.

CDR3 bases: TGCAGTGCTAGACCCCCAGGGACGTTATACACTGAAGCTTTCTTT. Translation gives CSARPPGTLYTEAFF. This chain uses TRBV20-1 with TRBJ1-1, with D possibly TRBD1 on 5 matching bases. V gave up 2 bases and J gave up 3 bases, with 16 bases separating them. In germline, CDR1 is DFQATT, CDR2 SNEGSKA (reference sequence). The CDR3 is made up of 15 amino acids.

In its sample, this clonotype was seen many times. V and J are TRBV7-2 and TRBJ1-6; the D gene is possibly TRBD1 (6 bases). The germline V gene has CDR1 SGHTA and CDR2 FQGNSA. V was clipped by 4 bases and J by 13 bases, with 23 bases between them. This CDR3 contains 16 residues. CDR3 nucleotide sequence: TGTGCCAGCAGCTGGACACAGGGCGGAGAGGGGGATCCCCTCCACTTT. This translates into CASSWTQGGEGDPLHF. Variable domain in full (rest from reference TRBV7-2 and TRBJ1-6): GAGVSQSPSNKVTEKGKDVELRCDPISGHTALYWYRQSLGQGLEFLIYFQGNSAPDKSGLPSDRFSAERTGGSVSTLTIQRTQQEDSAVYLCASSWTQGGEGDPLHFGNGTRLTVT.

The sample holds a few counts of this clonotype. This sequence joins TRBV20-1 and TRBJ2-1; D may be TRBD1 (7 bases). Germline CDR1 is DFQATT and CDR2 is SNEGSKA (reference sequence). The germline V and J ends were trimmed by 5 bases and 5 bases, with 13 bases remaining between them. The CDR3 is 13 amino acids. CDR3 protein: CSAFSGGHNEQFF. The CDR3 DNA reads as TGCAGTGCTTTTTCAGGGGGGCACAATGAGCAGTTCTTC.

This clonotype was observed a few times. The CDR3 DNA is TGCAGTGCTTCCCCACTAGCGGGGGCATACGAGCAGTACTTC. This encodes CSASPLAGAYEQYF. The chain links TRBV20-1 to TRBJ2-7; 11 bases are shared with TRBD2. This CDR3 has 14 amino acids. The germline V gene encodes CDR1 DFQATT and CDR2 SNEGSKA (reference sequence). Trimming cost V 5 bases and J 4 bases; bases outside gene matches: 7.

The rearrangement joins TRBV29-1 to TRBJ1-2; a possible D gene is TRBD1 (6 bases). Germline assignment: CDR1 SQVTM and CDR2 ANQGSEA. V was pared by 7 bases and J by 6 bases, with 12 bases between. The CDR3 runs to 11 residues. In nucleotides, the CDR3 is TGCAGCGGGGACACCACGGATGGCTACACCTTC. It yields the protein CSGDTTDGYTF.

In this sample, this clonotype turned up many times. The chain uses TRBV29-1 and TRBJ2-3; D is unclear. The CDR3 covers 14 residues. Trimming removed 4 bases at V and 0 bases at J, with 11 bases between. The germline CDR1 and CDR2 sequences are SQVTM and ANQGSEA. CDR3 sequence reads: CSVGRRSSTDTQYF. In nucleotides, the CDR3 is TGCAGCGTTGGACGCCGATCAAGCACAGATACGCAGTATTTT.

This clonotype has more than one count but fewer than ten. The J gene is TRBJ2-2, the V gene TRBV5-5; D remains unclear. The ends were cut back, 3 bases at V and 6 bases at J, with 6 bases in the middle. Germline V gene data show CDR1 as SGHKS and CDR2 as YYEKEE (reference sequence). The CDR3 is made up of 12 amino acids. The CDR3 nucleotides are TGTGCCAGCAGCTCTGTCGCCGGGGAGCTGTTTTTT. Residues: CASSSVAGELFF. The full variable domain, with the rest looked up from reference TRBV5-5 and TRBJ2-2, is DAGVTQSPTHLIKTRGQQVTLRCSPISGHKSVSWYQQVLGQGPQFIFQYYEKEERGRGNFPDRFSARQFPNYSSELNVNALLLGDSALYLCASSSVAGELFFGEGSRLTVL.

The rearrangement links TRBV14 to TRBJ1-6; D perhaps matches TRBD1 (5 bases). Trimming stripped 3 bases from V and 1 base from J, with 19 bases between. CDR1 SGHDN and CDR2 FVKESK come from the germline V gene. The CDR3 loop spans 19 amino acids. CDR3 loop: CASSHGQRSDWSYNSPLHF. DNA of the CDR3: TGTGCCAGCAGCCACGGACAACGGTCGGACTGGTCCTATAATTCACCCCTCCACTTT.

In this sample, this clonotype turned up many times. The DNA for the CDR3 is TGTGCCAGCAGTTCCCCGGGGGCAGGGACCAGCAATCAGCCCCAGCATTTT. It specifies CASSSPGAGTSNQPQHF. V gene TRBV28 combines with J gene TRBJ1-5; D may be TRBD1 (6 bases). The length of the CDR3 is 17 residues. Trimming removed 4 bases at V and 1 base at J, with 17 bases between. CDR1 and CDR2 from the germline V gene are MDHEN and SYDVKM. The full variable domain, its missing parts supplied by reference TRBV28 and TRBJ1-5, is DVKVTQSSRYLVKRTGEKVFLECVQDMDHENMFWYRQDPGLGLRLIYFSYDVKMKEKGDIPEGYSVSREKKERFSLILESASTNQTSMYLCASSSPGAGTSNQPQHFGDGTRLSIL.

This clonotype came up a few times. The chain joins TRBV12-3 or TRBV12-4 to TRBJ2-3, with 8 positions matching TRBD1. V gave up 6 bases and J gave up 1 base; unmatched junction bases: 3. The CDR3 loop spans 14 amino acids. The CDR3 loop is CASRPTGGTDTQYF. The CDR3 nucleotides are TGTGCCAGCAGGCCGACAGGGGGCACAGATACGCAGTATTTT.

This clonotype was found a few times. The chain employs TRBV12-3 or TRBV12-4 and TRBJ1-4; unclear D gene. The V end was cut by 2 bases, the J end by 0 bases, with 4 bases between. This CDR3 region has 14 residues. The CDR3 spells CASSLQATNEKLFF. The CDR3 DNA is TGTGCCAGCAGTTTACAAGCAACTAATGAAAAACTGTTTTTT.